This is a list of T cell receptor beta chains from one sample in a study of blood T cell repertoires in COVID-19. Measured with immunoSEQ multiplex PCR; TCRdb has only the in-frame clones, and not every one. This repertoire shows hundreds of thousands of clones, 80% to 90% found once; its top ten account for around 13%. Sequencing was carried out using peripheral blood. These TCRs come from a woman aged 65 to 85 with COVID-19, enrolled during active disease. Each CDR3 is given with its conserved first and last residue. D genes are given only for firm matches. Size values are once, few and many counts, or a class for expanded clones, and some rows have none.

D: .
size: .
V: TRBV4-3
J: TRBJ1-4
DNA: TGCGCCAGCAGCCAAACAGGGTCTGCAACTAATGAAAAACTGTTTTTT
CDR3: CASSQTGSATNEKLFF

D: .
size: .
V: TRBV4-2
J: TRBJ1-2
DNA: TGTGCCAGCAGCCCGCCCAGCGGTGTCGATAAGGGCTACACCTTC
CDR3: CASSPPSGVDKGYTF

D: TRBD2
size: .
V: TRBV10-2
J: TRBJ2-3
DNA: TGCGCCAGCAGTGAGATAGGCGGGGGGACAGATACGCAGTATTTT
CDR3: CASSEIGGGTDTQYF

D: .
size: .
V: TRBV4-3
J: TRBJ2-3
DNA: TGCGCCAGCAGCCAAGAACTAGTCCCAGATACGCAGTATTTT
CDR3: CASSQELVPDTQYF

D: .
size: .
V: TRBV3-1/TRBV3-2
J: TRBJ2-7
DNA: TGTGCCAGCAGCCAAGACAGACAGCACTCCTACGAGCAGTACTTC
CDR3: CASSQDRQHSYEQYF

D: .
size: .
V: TRBV11-1
J: TRBJ2-7
DNA: TGTGCCAGCAGCTTAAGCTCCCTCTACGAGCAGTACTTC
CDR3: CASSLSSLYEQYF

D: .
size: .
V: TRBV10-3
J: TRBJ1-1
DNA: TGTGCCATCAGTGGGGGATTACAGGTGAACACTGAAGCTTTCTTT
CDR3: CAISGGLQVNTEAFF

D: .
size: few
V: TRBV10-3
J: TRBJ2-7
DNA: TGTGCCATCAGTGAGGAGGACAGCTCAGTCTCCTACGAGCAGTACTTC
CDR3: CAISEEDSSVSYEQYF

D: TRBD1
size: .
V: TRBV18
J: TRBJ2-7
DNA: TGTGCCAGCTCATCAGGACAGGGGGCTCTCTACGAGCAGTACTTC
CDR3: CASSSGQGALYEQYF

D: TRBD1
size: once
V: TRBV5-6
J: TRBJ2-1
DNA: TGTGCCAGCAGCTGGACAGGGACCAATGAGCAGTTCTTC
CDR3: CASSWTGTNEQFF

D: TRBD1
size: .
V: TRBV15
J: TRBJ1-6
DNA: TGTGCCACCAGTAGGACAGGGGATAATTCACCCCTCCACTTT
CDR3: CATSRTGDNSPLHF

D: TRBD1
size: few
V: TRBV19
J: TRBJ2-3
DNA: TGTGCCAGTAGTTTACAGGGGGCGACAGATACGCAGTATTTT
CDR3: CASSLQGATDTQYF

D: TRBD1
size: .
V: TRBV28
J: TRBJ1-5
DNA: TGTGCCAGCAACAAACAGGGGGCTAGAAAGCCCCAGCATTTT
CDR3: CASNKQGARKPQHF

D: TRBD1
size: once
V: TRBV6-5
J: TRBJ1-3
DNA: TGTGCCAGCAGCCTCAACAGGGGGGCAGGAAACACCATATATTTT
CDR3: CASSLNRGAGNTIYF

D: .
size: .
V: TRBV5-1
J: TRBJ2-5
DNA: TGCGCCAGCAGCTTCGGCGGCAGCCAAGAGACCCAGTACTTC
CDR3: CASSFGGSQETQYF

D: .
size: .
V: TRBV28
J: TRBJ1-2
DNA: TGTGCCAGCACTATCCGGGGAGAAGGCTACACCTTC
CDR3: CASTIRGEGYTF

D: .
size: .
V: TRBV19
J: TRBJ2-1
DNA: TGTGCCAGTAGTATAGCCTTGGCAGCCTACAATGAGCAGTTCTTC
CDR3: CASSIALAAYNEQFF

D: .
size: .
V: TRBV19
J: TRBJ2-7
DNA: TGTGCCAGTAGTATATCGACAGGAGAGTCCTACGAGCAGTACTTC
CDR3: CASSISTGESYEQYF

D: .
size: .
V: TRBV5-6
J: TRBJ1-2
DNA: TGTGCCAGCAGCTTCGGGAGTAGAAACTATGGCTACACCTTC
CDR3: CASSFGSRNYGYTF

D: .
size: .
V: TRBV6-4
J: TRBJ2-7
DNA: TGTGCCAGGGCGGAGCTAAGCTACGAGCAGTACTTC
CDR3: CARAELSYEQYF

D: TRBD2
size: .
V: TRBV6-6
J: TRBJ2-7
DNA: TGTGCCAGCAGTTTAACTAGCGGGGCGTTCCTCTACGAGCAGTACTTC
CDR3: CASSLTSGAFLYEQYF

D: .
size: .
V: TRBV18
J: TRBJ2-5
DNA: TGTGCCAGCTCACCGGTCGCGGTCTGGGAGACCCAGTACTTC
CDR3: CASSPVAVWETQYF

D: .
size: .
V: TRBV3-1/TRBV3-2
J: TRBJ2-5
DNA: TGTGCCAGCAGCCCTGAGAACAGGCTCCAAGAGACCCAGTACTTC
CDR3: CASSPENRLQETQYF

D: .
size: few
V: TRBV28
J: TRBJ2-2
DNA: TGTGCCAGCAGTTTACAGGGATGGAACACCGGGGAGCTGTTTTTT
CDR3: CASSLQGWNTGELFF

D: .
size: once
V: TRBV21-1
J: TRBJ2-1
DNA: TGTGCCAGCAGCAGAGACAGGGGGCCATCAGGCGAGCAGTTCTTC
CDR3: CASSRDRGPSGEQFF

D: TRBD2
size: .
V: TRBV7-2
J: TRBJ2-1
DNA: TGTGCCAGCAGACGGGAACTAGCGGGGAGCTGGGAGCAGTTCTTC
CDR3: CASRRELAGSWEQFF

D: .
size: .
V: TRBV2
J: TRBJ1-1
DNA: TGTGCCAGCAGTGAGAACAGTTCGCCGCGATCAGCTTTCTTT
CDR3: CASSENSSPRSAFF

D: TRBD1
size: .
V: TRBV12-3/TRBV12-4
J: TRBJ1-1
DNA: TGTGCCAGCAGTCAACAGGGGGCGGCTTTCTTT
CDR3: CASSQQGAAFF

D: TRBD1
size: .
V: TRBV4-2
J: TRBJ1-2
DNA: TGTGCCAGCAGCTATCAGGAGGGGGCGCAAGGCTACACCTTC
CDR3: CASSYQEGAQGYTF

D: .
size: .
V: TRBV9
J: TRBJ1-2
DNA: TGTGCCAGCAGCCTGGGGGCCAGTTCCTATGGCTACACCTTC
CDR3: CASSLGASSYGYTF

D: TRBD1
size: .
V: TRBV5-1
J: TRBJ2-5
DNA: TGCGCCAGCAGTAAAGGACAGGGTGAGGAGACCCAGTACTTC
CDR3: CASSKGQGEETQYF

D: TRBD1
size: .
V: TRBV5-1
J: TRBJ2-1
DNA: TGCGCCAGCAGCATAGGACAGGGGGCCGATGAGCAGTTCTTC
CDR3: CASSIGQGADEQFF

D: TRBD1
size: few
V: TRBV28
J: TRBJ1-5
DNA: TGTGCCAGCAGCCTCCGGCAGGGGGTTTTTTTTCAGCCCCAGCATTTT
CDR3: CASSLRQGVFFQPQHF

D: TRBD1
size: .
V: TRBV3-1/TRBV3-2
J: TRBJ1-3
DNA: TGTGCCAGCAGCGGTACAGGGGGCCCCTCTGGAAACACCATATATTTT
CDR3: CASSGTGGPSGNTIYF

D: .
size: .
V: TRBV27
J: TRBJ2-3
DNA: TGTGCCAGCAGTATCCTAGGAGATACGCAGTATTTT
CDR3: CASSILGDTQYF

D: TRBD1
size: few
V: TRBV5-6
J: TRBJ1-2
DNA: TGTGCCAGCAGTAAAGGGGGCGCAAACTATGGCTACACCTTC
CDR3: CASSKGGANYGYTF

D: TRBD1
size: few
V: TRBV2
J: TRBJ2-7
DNA: TGTGCCAGCAGTGCGGACAGGGGAGGGACCTACGAGCAGTACTTC
CDR3: CASSADRGGTYEQYF

D: .
size: few
V: TRBV30
J: TRBJ1-6
DNA: TGTGCCTGGAGTTCCCCTACCGGACTTAATTCACCCCTCCACTTT
CDR3: CAWSSPTGLNSPLHF

D: TRBD2
size: .
V: TRBV19
J: TRBJ2-2
DNA: TGTGCCAGTAACGGGGGGGGCGGCACCGGGGAGCTGTTTTTT
CDR3: CASNGGGGTGELFF

D: TRBD1
size: .
V: TRBV5-4
J: TRBJ2-5
DNA: TGTGCCAGCAGCCCCCAGGGGGTTGAGACCCAGTACTTC
CDR3: CASSPQGVETQYF

D: .
size: .
V: TRBV2
J: TRBJ2-7
DNA: TGTGCCAGCGAGAGGGAAGCCTACGAGCAGTACTTC
CDR3: CASEREAYEQYF

D: TRBD2
size: .
V: TRBV18
J: TRBJ2-7
DNA: TGTGCCAGCTCACCACGGGAGGGACCCCCGGAGGAGCAGTACTTC
CDR3: CASSPREGPPEEQYF

D: TRBD2
size: .
V: TRBV5-3
J: TRBJ2-1
DNA: TGTGCCAGAAGGCCGGAGCGGGGGTTACACAATGAGCAGTTCTTC
CDR3: CARRPERGLHNEQFF

D: TRBD1
size: .
V: TRBV2
J: TRBJ2-5
DNA: TGTGCCAGCAGTTACACAGGGGTCCAAGAGACCCAGTACTTC
CDR3: CASSYTGVQETQYF

D: TRBD1
size: .
V: TRBV7-9
J: TRBJ1-5
DNA: TGTGCCAGCAGCTTAGTTTACGGGACAGCAAGTCAGCCCCAGCATTTT
CDR3: CASSLVYGTASQPQHF

D: .
size: once
V: TRBV7-9
J: TRBJ2-7
DNA: TGTGCCAGCAGCTTTGGGGGCTTGGGCGAGCAGTACTTC
CDR3: CASSFGGLGEQYF

D: TRBD1
size: .
V: TRBV29-1
J: TRBJ2-7
DNA: TGCAGCGGTAGGACAGGGGGCTACGAGCAGTACTTC
CDR3: CSGRTGGYEQYF